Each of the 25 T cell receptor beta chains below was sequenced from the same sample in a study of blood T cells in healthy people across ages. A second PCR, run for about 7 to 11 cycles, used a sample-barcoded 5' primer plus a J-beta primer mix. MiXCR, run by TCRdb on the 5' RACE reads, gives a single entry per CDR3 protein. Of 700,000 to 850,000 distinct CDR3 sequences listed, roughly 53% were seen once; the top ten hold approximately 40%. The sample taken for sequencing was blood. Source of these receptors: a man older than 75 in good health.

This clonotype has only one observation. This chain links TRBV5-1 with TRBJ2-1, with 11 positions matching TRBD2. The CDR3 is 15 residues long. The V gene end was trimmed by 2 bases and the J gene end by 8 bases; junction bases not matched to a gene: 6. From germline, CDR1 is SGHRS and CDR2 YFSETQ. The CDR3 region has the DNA TGCGCCAGCAGCTTTAGCGGGAGGGCCTTCGATGAGCAGTTCTTC. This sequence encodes CASSFSGRAFDEQFF. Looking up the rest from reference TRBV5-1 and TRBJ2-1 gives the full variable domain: KAGVTQTPRYLIKTRGQQVTLSCSPISGHRSVSWYQQTPGQGLQFLFEYFSETQRNKGNFPGRFSGRQFSNSRSEMNVSTLELGDSALYLCASSFSGRAFDEQFFGPGTRLTVL.

The CDR3, as DNA: TGCAGTGCTAGTTCTAGCGGGCCGGCGGATACGCAGTATTTT. This encodes CSASSSGPADTQYF. The chain combines TRBV20-1 with TRBJ2-3, with 8 nucleotides matching TRBD2. The J segment lost 6 bases and the V segment lost 3 bases, leaving 8 bases of the junction unmatched. The CDR3 totals 14 residues. CDR1 is DFQATT, CDR2 SNEGSKA, per germline (reference sequence).

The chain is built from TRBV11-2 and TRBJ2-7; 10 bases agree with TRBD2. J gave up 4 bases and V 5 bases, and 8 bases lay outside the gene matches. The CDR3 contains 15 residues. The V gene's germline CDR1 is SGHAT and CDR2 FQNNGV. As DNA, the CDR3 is TGTGCCAGCAGCCGACTAGCGGGTGGCGGGTACGAGCAGTACTTC. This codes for CASSRLAGGGYEQYF.

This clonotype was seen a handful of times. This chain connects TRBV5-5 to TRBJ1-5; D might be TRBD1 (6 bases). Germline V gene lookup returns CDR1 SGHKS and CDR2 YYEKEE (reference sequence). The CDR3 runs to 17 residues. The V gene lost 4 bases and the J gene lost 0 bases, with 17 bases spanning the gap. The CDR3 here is CASSRNRVGDSNQPQHF. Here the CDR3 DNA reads TGTGCCAGCAGCCGGAACAGGGTCGGAGATAGCAATCAGCCCCAGCATTTT.

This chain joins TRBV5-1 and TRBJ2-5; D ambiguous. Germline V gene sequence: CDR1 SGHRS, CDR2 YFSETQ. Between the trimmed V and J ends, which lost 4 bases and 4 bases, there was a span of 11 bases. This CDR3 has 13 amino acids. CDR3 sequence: CASSVETPETQYF. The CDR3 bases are TGCGCCAGCAGCGTGGAAACCCCAGAGACCCAGTACTTC.

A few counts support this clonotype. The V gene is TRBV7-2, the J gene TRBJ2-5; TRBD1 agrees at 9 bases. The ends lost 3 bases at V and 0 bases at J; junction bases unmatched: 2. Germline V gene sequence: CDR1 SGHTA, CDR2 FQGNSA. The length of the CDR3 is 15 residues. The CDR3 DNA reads TGTGCCAGCAGCTTTGACAGGGGGAACCAAGAGACCCAGTACTTC. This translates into CASSFDRGNQETQYF.

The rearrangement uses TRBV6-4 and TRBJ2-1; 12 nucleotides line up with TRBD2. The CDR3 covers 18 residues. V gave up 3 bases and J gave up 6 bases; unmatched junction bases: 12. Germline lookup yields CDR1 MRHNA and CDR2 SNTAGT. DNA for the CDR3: TGTGCCAGCAGTGATCGGGGCCTAGCGGGAGGGCCCACCAATGAGCAGTTCTTC. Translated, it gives CASSDRGLAGGPTNEQFF.

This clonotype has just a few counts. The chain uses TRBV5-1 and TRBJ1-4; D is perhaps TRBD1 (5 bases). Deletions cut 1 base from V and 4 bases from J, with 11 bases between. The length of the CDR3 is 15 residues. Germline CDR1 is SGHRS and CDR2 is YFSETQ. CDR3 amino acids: CASSLTGRSNEKLFF. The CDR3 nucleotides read TGCGCCAGCAGCTTGACGGGACGGAGTAATGAAAAACTGTTTTTT. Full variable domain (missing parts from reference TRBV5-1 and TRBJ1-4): KAGVTQTPRYLIKTRGQQVTLSCSPISGHRSVSWYQQTPGQGLQFLFEYFSETQRNKGNFPGRFSGRQFSNSRSEMNVSTLELGDSALYLCASSLTGRSNEKLFFGSGTQLSVL.

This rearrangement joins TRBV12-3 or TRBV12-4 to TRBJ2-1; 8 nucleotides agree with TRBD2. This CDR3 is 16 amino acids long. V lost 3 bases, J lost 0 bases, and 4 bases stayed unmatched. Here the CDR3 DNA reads TGTGCCAGCAGTTTTTCCGGGAGGGCCTCCTACAATGAGCAGTTCTTC. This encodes CASSFSGRASYNEQFF.

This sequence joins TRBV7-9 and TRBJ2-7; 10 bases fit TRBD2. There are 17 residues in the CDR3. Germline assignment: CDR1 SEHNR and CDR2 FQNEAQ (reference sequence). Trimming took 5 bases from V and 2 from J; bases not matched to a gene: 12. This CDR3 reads CASSPELTSGWAYEQYF. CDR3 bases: TGTGCCAGCAGCCCGGAACTGACTAGCGGGTGGGCCTACGAGCAGTACTTC.

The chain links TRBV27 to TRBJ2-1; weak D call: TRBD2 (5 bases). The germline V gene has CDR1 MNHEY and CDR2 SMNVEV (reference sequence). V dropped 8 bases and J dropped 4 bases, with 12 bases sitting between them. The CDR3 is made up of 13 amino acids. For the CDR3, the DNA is TGTGCCAGCCTACCCCGGGAATACAATGAGCAGTTCTTC. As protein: CASLPREYNEQFF.

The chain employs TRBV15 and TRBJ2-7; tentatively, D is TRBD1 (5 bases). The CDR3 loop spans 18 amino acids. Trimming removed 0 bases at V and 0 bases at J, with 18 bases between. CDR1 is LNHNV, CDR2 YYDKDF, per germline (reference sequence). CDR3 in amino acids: CATSRDQGLDVFSYEQYF. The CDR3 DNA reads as TGTGCCACCAGCAGAGATCAGGGCTTGGACGTCTTCTCCTACGAGCAGTACTTC. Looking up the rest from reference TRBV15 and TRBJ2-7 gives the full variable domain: DAMVIQNPRYQVTQFGKPVTLSCSQTLNHNVMYWYQQKSSQAPKLLFHYYDKDFNNEADTPDNFQSRRPNTSFCFLDIRSPGLGDTAMYLCATSRDQGLDVFSYEQYFGPGTRLTVT.

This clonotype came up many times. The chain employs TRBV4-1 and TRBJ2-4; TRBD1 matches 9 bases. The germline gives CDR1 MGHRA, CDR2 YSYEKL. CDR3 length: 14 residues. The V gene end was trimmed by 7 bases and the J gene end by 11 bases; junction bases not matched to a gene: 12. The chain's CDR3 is CASTGTGSTNVQYF. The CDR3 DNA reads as TGCGCCAGCACCGGGACAGGGTCAACGAATGTTCAGTACTTC.

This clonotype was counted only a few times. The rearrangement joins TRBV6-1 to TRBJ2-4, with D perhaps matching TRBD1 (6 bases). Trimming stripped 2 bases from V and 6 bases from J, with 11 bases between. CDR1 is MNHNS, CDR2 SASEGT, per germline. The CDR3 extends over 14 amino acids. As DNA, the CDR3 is TGTGCCAGCAGTGAATCAGGCAGGGGAAACATTCAGTACTTC. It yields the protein CASSESGRGNIQYF.

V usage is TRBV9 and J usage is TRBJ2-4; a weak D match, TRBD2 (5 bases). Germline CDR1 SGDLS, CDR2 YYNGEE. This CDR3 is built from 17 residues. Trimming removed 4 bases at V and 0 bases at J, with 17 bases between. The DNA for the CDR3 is TGTGCCAGCAGCTCCCGAGCGGATGCTGTAGCCAAAAACATTCAGTACTTC. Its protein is CASSSRADAVAKNIQYF.

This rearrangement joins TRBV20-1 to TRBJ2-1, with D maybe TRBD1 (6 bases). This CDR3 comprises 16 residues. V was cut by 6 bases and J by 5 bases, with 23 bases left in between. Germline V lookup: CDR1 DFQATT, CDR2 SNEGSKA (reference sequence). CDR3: CSADSWGPSNNNEQFF. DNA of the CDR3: TGCAGTGCGGACAGCTGGGGCCCCTCGAATAACAATGAGCAGTTCTTC.

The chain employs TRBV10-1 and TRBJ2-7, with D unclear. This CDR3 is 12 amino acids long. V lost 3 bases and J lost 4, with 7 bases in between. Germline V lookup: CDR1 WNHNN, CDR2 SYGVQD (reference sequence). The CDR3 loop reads CASSDGVYEQYF. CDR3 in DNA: TGCGCCAGCAGTGATGGGGTTTACGAGCAGTACTTC.

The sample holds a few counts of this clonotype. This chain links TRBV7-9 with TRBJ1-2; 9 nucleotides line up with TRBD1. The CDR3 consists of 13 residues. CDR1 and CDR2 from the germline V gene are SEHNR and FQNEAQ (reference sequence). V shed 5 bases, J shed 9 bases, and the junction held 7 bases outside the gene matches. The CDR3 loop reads CASSPRTGDRYTF. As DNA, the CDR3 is TGTGCCAGCAGCCCCCGGACAGGGGATCGCTACACCTTC.

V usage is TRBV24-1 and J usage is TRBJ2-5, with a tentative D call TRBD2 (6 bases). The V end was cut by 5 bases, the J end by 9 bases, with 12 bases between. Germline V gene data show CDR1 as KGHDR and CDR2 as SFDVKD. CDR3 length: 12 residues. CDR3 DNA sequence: TGTGCCACCAGTGCTGACCGGGGGTCCCAGTACTTC. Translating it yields CATSADRGSQYF.

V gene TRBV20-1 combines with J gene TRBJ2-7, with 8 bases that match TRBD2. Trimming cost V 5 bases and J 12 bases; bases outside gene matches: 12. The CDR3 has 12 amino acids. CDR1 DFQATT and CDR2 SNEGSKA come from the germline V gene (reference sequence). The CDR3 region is CSAGEGREVRYF. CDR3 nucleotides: TGCAGTGCTGGGGAAGGGCGGGAGGTGAGGTACTTC.

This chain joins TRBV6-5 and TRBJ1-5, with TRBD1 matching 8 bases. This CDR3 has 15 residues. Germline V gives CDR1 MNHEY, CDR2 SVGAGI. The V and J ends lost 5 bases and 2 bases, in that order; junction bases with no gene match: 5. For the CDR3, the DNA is TGTGCCAGCAGTGGCGACAGGGGCGGCAATCAGCCCCAGCATTTT. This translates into CASSGDRGGNQPQHF.

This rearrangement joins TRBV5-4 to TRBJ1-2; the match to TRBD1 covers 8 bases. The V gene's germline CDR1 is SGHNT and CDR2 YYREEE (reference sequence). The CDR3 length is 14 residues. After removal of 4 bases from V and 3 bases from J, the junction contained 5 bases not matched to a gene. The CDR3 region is CASSTPGQDYGYTF. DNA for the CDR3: TGTGCCAGCAGCACCCCGGGACAGGACTATGGCTACACCTTC.

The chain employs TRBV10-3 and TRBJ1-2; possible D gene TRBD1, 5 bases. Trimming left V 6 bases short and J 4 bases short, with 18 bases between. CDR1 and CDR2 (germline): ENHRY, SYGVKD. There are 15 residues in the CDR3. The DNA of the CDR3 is TGTGCCATCAGCAAGGGGAGGGATATTGTCTATGGCTACACCTTC. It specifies CAISKGRDIVYGYTF.

CDR3 protein: CASSLGLAGGNDEQFF. As DNA, the CDR3 is TGCGCCAGCAGCTTGGGACTAGCGGGAGGAAATGATGAGCAGTTCTTC. The rearrangement uses TRBV5-1 and TRBJ2-1, with 13 nucleotides matching TRBD2. Per germline, CDR1 SGHRS and CDR2 YFSETQ. The ends lost 0 bases at V and 8 bases at J; junction bases unmatched: 5. This CDR3 region has 16 residues.

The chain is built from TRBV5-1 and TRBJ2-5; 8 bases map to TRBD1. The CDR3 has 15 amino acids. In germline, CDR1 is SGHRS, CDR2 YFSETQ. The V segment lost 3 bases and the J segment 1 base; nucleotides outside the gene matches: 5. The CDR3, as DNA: TGCGCCAGCAGCTGGGCCGGGACAGGCCAAGAGACCCAGTACTTC. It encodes CASSWAGTGQETQYF.